The present entry profiles one TCR beta chain with its context. Its recognized antigen is unknown. Nothing much larger sits one base from this clone, and base qualities are not available. The cohort comprised more than 550 healthy bone marrow donors. At the time of sampling, every cohort member was nominally healthy, though immune exposures that went unrecorded were likely present. The donor was CMV seropositive and was included in the group of 270 or so seropositive cohort members. A peripheral blood sample was provided by each donor, and peripheral blood mononuclear cells were used for TCR beta sequencing. Genomic DNA was extracted from the blood cell samples with the Qiagen DNeasy Blood Extraction Kit. This sample is part of a study of cytomegalovirus exposure and HLA in healthy donors (dated by TCRdb to 2016 to 2017). Regarding the study in general: In an earlier analysis of some 610 of the donors, 250 to 350 Gb of sequence data and 100 million or so unique TCR beta sequences from roughly 180 million T cells were reported. To decide whether each TCR beta V gene segment behaved as functional or pseudogenic, an earlier analysis of fewer than 750 of the donors relied on high-throughput TCR beta sequencing. Using immunosequencing, the study profiled T cell repertoires from fewer than 850 subjects and related those repertoires to cytomegalovirus serostatus. The study aimed to test whether signatures of past pathogen exposure could be identified by cataloging public T cell receptors. Among around 400 genotyped donors of the cohort, an average of around 240,000 unique TCR beta nucleotide sequences was sequenced per donor, of which roughly 17% were non-productive. Class I and class II HLA loci were covered by the typing at four-digit resolution. The number of typed donors differed by locus: about 620-640 for A, B, C, DRB1 and DQB1; 500 to 550 for DQA1; over 600 for DPA1; and some 470 for DPB1. A separate validation cohort of approximately 130 different subjects was used in addition to the 666-subject first cohort. The later analysis used no new phenotypic data to find candidate immune exposures, relying instead on TCR beta sequences and their occurrence across donors. The study combined high-throughput TCR immunosequencing, statistical association of individual TCRs with disease status, and machine learning to predict cytomegalovirus infection status. Every repertoire in the discovery cohort had been generated on one and the same sequencing platform. A later genetic analysis used genome-wide SNP genotypes for 398 of the 666 donors, treating that subset as a discovery cohort. A handful of DR-DQ haplotypes were handled as single units for association and clustering because linkage in the cohort was strong. Approximately 300 gigabases of sequencing data and roughly 81 million unique TCR sequences made up an early release that covered over 550 HLA-typed donors. A later analysis re-analyzed previously published TCR beta repertoires from 666 donors and added high-resolution HLA genotyping to study TCR occurrence patterns. Donor age, sex, ethnicity and CMV serostatus were compiled together with the repertoire data. The genetic ancestry cluster associated with self-reported Caucasian donors included about four fifths of the roughly 410 genotyped donors. What the research found in general, with its limitations: A later genetic analysis reported fewer N-insertions in productive TCRs among donors in an Asian-associated ancestry cluster than the approximately 700-donor mean. A further reported finding was that TCR beta sequences accurately predicted the HLA-A and HLA-B alleles for most subjects in the first cohort. The presence/absence analyses assumed that sequencing depth was roughly uniform across donors, and that assumption may not be true. In an earlier analysis of 500 to 650 of the donors, most TCR beta V segments appeared in productive rearrangements about 90% or about 30% of the time, broadly matching IMGT annotations. In the study, 150 to 200 TCR beta chains were listed as associated with cytomegalovirus. The sequencing pipeline was judged likely to have produced a cluster of highly shared sequence variants as a technical artifact. Linkage disequilibrium might explain the correlated functional status among segregating V segments, but an unknown experimental factor could not be excluded. CMV serostatus was the only immune exposure information available for the cohort. Because HLA typing was missing for some donors at each locus, association tests included only the typed subset. The earlier analysis of 587 of the donors excluded around 17 rarely observed V segments, including chromosome 9 orphons, because counts were too low. In both the original and validation cohorts, the classifier was reported to diagnose cytomegalovirus status with high specificity and sensitivity. In vitro tests confirmed that a few of the cytomegalovirus-associated TCR beta chains recognize cytomegalovirus antigens. Assigning TCR associations to individual alleles was difficult when HLA alleles, especially DR and DQ, strongly co-occurred. Several of the top co-occurrence clusters appeared to be linked to parvovirus B19, influenza, CMV and Epstein-Barr virus, according to a later analysis. Some IMGT-functional V segments, including TRBV6-2 and TRBV6-3, could not be told apart with the 87-base-pair reads, so those segments were excluded. A later analysis found that most CMV-associated TCR beta chains appeared HLA-restricted, with HLA associations seemingly driven largely by CMV exposure. In a later genetic analysis, a missense DCLRE1C variant was associated with V-gene and J-gene trimming of TCR beta chains, and the association was replicated in an independent cohort. The authors suggested that the approach could potentially be generalized to other disease states and immunological phenotypes. The cohort was sequenced for TCR beta chains only, and without alpha or paired-chain data the features that could be detected were limited. Across donors, most TCR sequences were observed very rarely, whereas some public TCRs were present in many individuals. In a later analysis, TCR association rates were found to vary across HLA loci, with the most associated TCRs seen for DRB1 alleles and the fewest for HLA-C alleles. A later analysis associated some 17,000 TCR beta sequences with specific HLA alleles at a false discovery rate of 0.05. In a later analysis, HLA-associated TCR beta chains were found to be more clonally expanded and to have lower generation probabilities than equally common non-associated chains.

Taken from cysteine to phenylalanine, the CDR3 has 14 residues. The DNA shown is the 42-base CDR3, in frame from base 1. The germline V gene gives CDR1 as KGHSH and CDR2 as LQKENI. Trimming removed 0 bases from V and 3 bases from J, leaving 5 bases between the germline ends. To prepare the library, the immunoSEQ multiplex PCR assay was applied. The multiplex PCR relied on a mix of 60 forward primers for TCR Vbeta segments and 13 reverse primers for TCR Jbeta segments. The CDR3 region of rearranged TCR beta genes was amplified from genomic DNA with a multiplex PCR assay. The Illumina HiSeq System was used to sequence the amplified TCR beta libraries as 87-base-pair reads. As for the authors' bioinformatics: In a later analysis, approximately 74 million unique TCR beta chains were counted across the approximately 620 repertoires, and some 10 million of these chains were shared by at least two donors. Raw reads were error-corrected and collapsed into unique sequences by a nearest-neighbor algorithm in which closely related sequences were merged to remove PCR and sequencing errors. V, D and J gene segments were assigned by aligning CDR3 sequences to IMGT reference sequences. For a sequence to be retained, a match of at least six nucleotides to both a V gene segment and a J gene segment was required. A rearrangement counted as productive if the CDR3 had no stop codons and remained in frame with V and J, and every other rearrangement counted as non-productive. Following IMGT convention, CDR3 was defined as the stretch from the second conserved V-encoded cysteine up to the conserved J-encoded phenylalanine. The earlier analysis of some 540 of the donors excluded any sequence lacking an unambiguous match to a single V gene segment. In an earlier analysis of almost 600 of the donors, a V segment was called functional when productive rearrangements were above 56.7%, and segregating when the standard deviation between donors exceeded 5%. A statistical classification framework was developed to diagnose cytomegalovirus status using the catalog of TCR beta chain sequences. In a later analysis, V and J genes were assigned by comparing TCR nucleotide sequences against IMGT/GENE-DB human TR gene sequences. In a later analysis, CDR3 sequences and most-parsimonious VDJ recombination scenarios were assigned using the TCRdist pipeline. In a later analysis, each TCR beta chain was defined by its CDR3 amino acid sequence together with its V-gene family, and reads lacking a unique V-gene family were excluded. As a way to deal with suspected cross-contamination and a sequencing artifact, a later analysis dropped under 600 nucleotide sequences that were highly shared and had low generation probability. In a later analysis, a clonal expansion index for each public chain was calculated from normalized within-repertoire ranks of inferred template counts. Generation probabilities in a later analysis came from a VDJ recombination model fitted to out-of-frame rearrangements, and those results were checked against IGoR. In a later analysis, TCR-TCR, TCR-HLA and TCR-CMV co-occurrence was scored with hypergeometric tests, and a repertoire-size bias correction was applied to TCR pairs. To estimate false discovery rates, a later analysis permuted the HLA or CMV assignments 20 times. In a later analysis, co-occurring TCRs were grouped with DBSCAN, and TCRdist sequence similarity was added when clustering was performed within HLA-allele-positive subsets. Co-occurrence clustering excluded repertoires with fewer than 30,000 or more than 120,000 public chains, plus five with anomalous nucleotide sharing. Sourced from immuneACCESS, this table was stored by TCRdb with only in-frame sequences that have V and J called. A share of the clones is absent; for the studies checked, an unresolved V gene accounts for under half, and the remainder has no known explanation. That table furnishes V, J and clone size, whereas the DNA furnished D and trimming. The sample has 60,000 to 70,000 clones on record, about 65% of them singletons. The ten largest clones represent about 23% of the sample.

This sequence was found in a man aged 50 or older in good health and CMV-seropositive. Source material: PBMCs. This receptor chain uses TRBV18 and TRBJ2-2; confidence is insufficient to name the D gene. The nucleotide sequence is TGTGCCAGCTCACCACCACGGGACACCGGGGAGCTGTTTTTT. It translates as CASSPPRDTGELFF.